This T cell receptor (beta chain) was observed in a study of blood T cells in healthy people across ages. To note about this clonotype: Its antigen is as yet unknown.

Regarding the study as a whole: When set beside aged donors, long-lived donors presented more naive CD4+ cells and higher diversity. The unsorted PBMCs prevented any conclusive comparison of naive versus antigen-experienced cells.

CDR3 length equals 15 residues. Germline-derived CDR1 and CDR2 are MNHEY and SMNVEV (reference sequence). Trimming took 4 bases from V and 5 from J, leaving 18 bases between them. Each of the donors had roughly 9.3 milliliters of peripheral blood drawn into EDTA-treated Vacutainer tubes. There were at least 6 micrograms of total RNA extracted from every sample. A second PCR of roughly 6 to 12 cycles used a sample-barcoded 5' primer and a J-beta primer mix. Via MiXCR, TCRdb re-called the 5' RACE reads, giving one row per CDR3 protein. Among about 1.8 million distinct CDR3 sequences, about 50% were seen once, and the ten largest hold around 2.1%.

The TCR originated in a middle-aged woman in good health. Sequencing was carried out using blood. The genes are TRBV27 and TRBJ2-7, with D possibly matching TRBD2 (5 bases). CDR3 sequence reads: CASSSPPPLGDEQYF. DNA for the CDR3: TGTGCCAGCAGTTCACCCCCTCCATTGGGAGACGAGCAGTACTTC.